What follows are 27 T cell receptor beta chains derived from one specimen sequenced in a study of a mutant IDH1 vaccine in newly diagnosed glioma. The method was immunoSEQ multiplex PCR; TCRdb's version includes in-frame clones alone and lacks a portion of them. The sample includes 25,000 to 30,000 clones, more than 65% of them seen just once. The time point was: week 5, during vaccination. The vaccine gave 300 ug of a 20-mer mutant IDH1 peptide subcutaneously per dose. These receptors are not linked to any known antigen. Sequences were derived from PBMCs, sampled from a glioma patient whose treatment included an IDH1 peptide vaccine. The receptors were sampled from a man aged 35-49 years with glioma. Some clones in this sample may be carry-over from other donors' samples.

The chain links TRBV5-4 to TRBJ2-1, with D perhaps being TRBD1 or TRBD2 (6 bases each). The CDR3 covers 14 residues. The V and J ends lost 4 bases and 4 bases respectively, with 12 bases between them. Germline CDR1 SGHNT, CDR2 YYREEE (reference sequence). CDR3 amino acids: CASSRGASYNEQFF. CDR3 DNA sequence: TGTGCCAGCAGCAGGGGGGCCTCATACAATGAGCAGTTCTTC.

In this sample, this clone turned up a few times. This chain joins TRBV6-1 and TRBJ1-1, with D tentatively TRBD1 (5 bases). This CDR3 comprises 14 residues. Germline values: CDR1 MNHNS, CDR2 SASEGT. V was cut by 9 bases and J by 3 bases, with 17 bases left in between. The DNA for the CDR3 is TGTGCCAGTTGGGGACCGGCCAAGCACACTGAAGCTTTCTTT. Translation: CASWGPAKHTEAFF.

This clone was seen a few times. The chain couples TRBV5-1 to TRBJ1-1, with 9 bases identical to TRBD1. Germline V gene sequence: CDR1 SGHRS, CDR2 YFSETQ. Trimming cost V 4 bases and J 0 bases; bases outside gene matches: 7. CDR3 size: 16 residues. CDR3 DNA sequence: TGCGCCAGCAGCCCCACAGGGGGCACGATGAACACTGAAGCTTTCTTT. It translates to CASSPTGGTMNTEAFF. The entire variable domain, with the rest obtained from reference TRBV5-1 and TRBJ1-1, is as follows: KAGVTQTPRYLIKTRGQQVTLSCSPISGHRSVSWYQQTPGQGLQFLFEYFSETQRNKGNFPGRFSGRQFSNSRSEMNVSTLELGDSALYLCASSPTGGTMNTEAFFGQGTRLTVV.

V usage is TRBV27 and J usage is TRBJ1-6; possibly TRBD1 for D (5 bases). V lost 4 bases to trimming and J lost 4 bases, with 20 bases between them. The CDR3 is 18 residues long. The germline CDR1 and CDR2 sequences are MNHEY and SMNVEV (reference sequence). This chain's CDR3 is CASSSFLGDGPYNSPLHF. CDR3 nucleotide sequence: TGTGCCAGCAGTTCATTCCTTGGGGACGGCCCGTATAATTCACCCCTCCACTTT.

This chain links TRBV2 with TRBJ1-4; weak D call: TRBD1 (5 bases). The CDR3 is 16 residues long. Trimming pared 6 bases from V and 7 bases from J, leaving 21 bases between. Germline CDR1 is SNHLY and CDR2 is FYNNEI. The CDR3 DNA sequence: TGTGCCAGCAGATGGGGAAGAGGCAGGGTGGGTGAAAAACTGTTTTTT. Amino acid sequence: CASRWGRGRVGEKLFF.

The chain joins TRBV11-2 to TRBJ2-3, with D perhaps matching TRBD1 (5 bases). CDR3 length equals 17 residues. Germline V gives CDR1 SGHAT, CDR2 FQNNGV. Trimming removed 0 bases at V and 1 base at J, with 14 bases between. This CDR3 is CASSLDWDIRGTDTQYF. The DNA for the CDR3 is TGTGCCAGCAGCTTAGATTGGGATATCAGGGGCACAGATACGCAGTATTTT.

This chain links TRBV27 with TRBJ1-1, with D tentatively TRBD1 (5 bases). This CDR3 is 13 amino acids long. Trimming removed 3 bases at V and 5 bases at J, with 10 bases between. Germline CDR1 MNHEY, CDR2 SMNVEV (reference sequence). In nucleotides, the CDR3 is TGTGCCAGCAGTTTGGGGGTGGGGACTGAAGCTTTCTTT. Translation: CASSLGVGTEAFF.

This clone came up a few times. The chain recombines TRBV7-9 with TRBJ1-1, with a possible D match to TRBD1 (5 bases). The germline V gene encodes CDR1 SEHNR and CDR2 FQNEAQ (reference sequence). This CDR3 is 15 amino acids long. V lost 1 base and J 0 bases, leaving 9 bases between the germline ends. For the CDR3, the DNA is TGTGCCAGCAGCTTAGTCCCCAGGGTGAACACTGAAGCTTTCTTT. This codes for CASSLVPRVNTEAFF. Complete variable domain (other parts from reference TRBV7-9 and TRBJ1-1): DTGVSQNPRHKITKRGQNVTFRCDPISEHNRLYWYRQTLGQGPEFLTYFQNEAQLEKSRLLSDRFSAERPKGSFSTLEIQRTEQGDSAMYLCASSLVPRVNTEAFFGQGTRLTVV.

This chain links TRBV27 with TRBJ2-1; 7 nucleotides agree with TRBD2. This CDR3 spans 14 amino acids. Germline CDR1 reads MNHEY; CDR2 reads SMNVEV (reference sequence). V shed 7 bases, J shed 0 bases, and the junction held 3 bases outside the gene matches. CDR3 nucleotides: TGTGCCAGCATGCGGGGGAGCTCCTACAATGAGCAGTTCTTC. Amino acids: CASMRGSSYNEQFF.

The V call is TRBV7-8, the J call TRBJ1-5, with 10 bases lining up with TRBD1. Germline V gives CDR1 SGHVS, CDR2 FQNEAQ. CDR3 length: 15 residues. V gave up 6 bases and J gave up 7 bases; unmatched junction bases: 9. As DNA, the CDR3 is TGTGCCAGCAGTCTCGACAGGGGGCAGAGACAGCCCCAGCATTTT. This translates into CASSLDRGQRQPQHF.

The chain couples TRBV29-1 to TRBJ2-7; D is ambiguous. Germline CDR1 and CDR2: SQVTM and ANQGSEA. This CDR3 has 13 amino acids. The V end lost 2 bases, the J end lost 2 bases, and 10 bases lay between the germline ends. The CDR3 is CSVEYLNTYEQYF. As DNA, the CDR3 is TGCAGCGTTGAATACCTTAATACCTACGAGCAGTACTTC.

The CDR3 coding sequence is TGTGCCAGTAGGGACGGAACAGGGAACTCAGAGACCCAGTACTTC. Its protein product is CASRDGTGNSETQYF. The chain links TRBV19 to TRBJ2-5; weak D call: TRBD1 (6 bases). Trimming stripped 6 bases from V and 4 bases from J, with 18 bases between. Germline V gene lookup returns CDR1 LNHDA and CDR2 SQIVND (reference sequence). The CDR3 loop spans 15 amino acids.

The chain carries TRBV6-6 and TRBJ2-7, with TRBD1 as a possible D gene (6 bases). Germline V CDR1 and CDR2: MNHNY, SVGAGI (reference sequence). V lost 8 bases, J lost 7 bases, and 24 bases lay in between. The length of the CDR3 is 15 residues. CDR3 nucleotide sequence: TGTGCCAGCTGCCTCGGCGGGCAGGGTCAGGGGGAGCAGTACTTC. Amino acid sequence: CASCLGGQGQGEQYF.

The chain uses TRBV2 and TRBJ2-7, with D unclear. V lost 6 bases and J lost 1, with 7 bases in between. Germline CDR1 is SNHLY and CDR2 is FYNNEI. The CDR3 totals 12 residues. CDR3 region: CASSAVSYEQYF. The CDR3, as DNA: TGTGCCAGCAGCGCGGTGTCCTACGAGCAGTACTTC.

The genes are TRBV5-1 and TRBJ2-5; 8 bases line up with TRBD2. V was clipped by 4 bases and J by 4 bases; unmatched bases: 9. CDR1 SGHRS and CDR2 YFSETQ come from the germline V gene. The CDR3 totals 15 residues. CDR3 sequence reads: CASSKGSGAGETQYF. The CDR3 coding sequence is TGCGCCAGCAGCAAGGGTAGCGGGGCAGGAGAGACCCAGTACTTC. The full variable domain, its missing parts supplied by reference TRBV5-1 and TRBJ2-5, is KAGVTQTPRYLIKTRGQQVTLSCSPISGHRSVSWYQQTPGQGLQFLFEYFSETQRNKGNFPGRFSGRQFSNSRSEMNVSTLELGDSALYLCASSKGSGAGETQYFGPGTRLLVL.

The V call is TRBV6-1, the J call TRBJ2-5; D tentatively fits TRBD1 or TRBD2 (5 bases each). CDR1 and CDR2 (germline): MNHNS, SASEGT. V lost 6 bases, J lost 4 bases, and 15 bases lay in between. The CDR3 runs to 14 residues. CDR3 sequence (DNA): TGTGCCAGCAGCTCCCGCTATGGGGGAGAGACCCAGTACTTC. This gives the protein CASSSRYGGETQYF.

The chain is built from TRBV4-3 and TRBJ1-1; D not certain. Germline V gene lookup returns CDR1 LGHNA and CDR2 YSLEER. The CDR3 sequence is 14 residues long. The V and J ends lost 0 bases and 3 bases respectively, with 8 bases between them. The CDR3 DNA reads TGCGCCAGCAGCCAAGATCTAGGGTACACTGAAGCTTTCTTT. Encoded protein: CASSQDLGYTEAFF.

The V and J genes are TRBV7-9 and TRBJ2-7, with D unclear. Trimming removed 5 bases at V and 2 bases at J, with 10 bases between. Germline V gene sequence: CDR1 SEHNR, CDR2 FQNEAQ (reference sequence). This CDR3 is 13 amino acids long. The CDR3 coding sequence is TGTGCCAGCAGCCCCCTGGGCCCCTACGAGCAGTACTTC. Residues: CASSPLGPYEQYF.

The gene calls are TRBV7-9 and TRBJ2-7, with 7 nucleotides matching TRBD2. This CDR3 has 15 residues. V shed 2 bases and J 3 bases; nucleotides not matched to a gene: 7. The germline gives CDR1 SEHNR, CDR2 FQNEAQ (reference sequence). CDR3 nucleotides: TGTGCCAGCAGCTTAAAGCGGGGATCGGGCTACGAGCAGTACTTC. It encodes CASSLKRGSGYEQYF.

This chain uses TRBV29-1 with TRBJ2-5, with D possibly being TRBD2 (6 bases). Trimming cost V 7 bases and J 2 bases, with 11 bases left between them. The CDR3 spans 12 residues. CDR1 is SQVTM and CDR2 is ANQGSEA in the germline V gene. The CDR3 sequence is CSAGTAQETQYF. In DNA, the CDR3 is TGCAGCGCGGGGACTGCACAAGAGACCCAGTACTTC.

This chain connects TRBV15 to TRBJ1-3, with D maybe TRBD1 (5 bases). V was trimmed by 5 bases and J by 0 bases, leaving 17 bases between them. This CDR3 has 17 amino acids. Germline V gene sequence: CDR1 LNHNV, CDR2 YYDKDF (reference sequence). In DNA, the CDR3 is TGTGCCACCAGCGGACCTGAGGGGTTGTACTCTGGAAACACCATATATTTT. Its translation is CATSGPEGLYSGNTIYF.

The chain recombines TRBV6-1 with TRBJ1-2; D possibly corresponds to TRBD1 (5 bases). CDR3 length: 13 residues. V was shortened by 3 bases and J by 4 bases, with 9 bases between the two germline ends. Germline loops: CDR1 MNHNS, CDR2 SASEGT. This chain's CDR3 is CASSDRGIYGYTF. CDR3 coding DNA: TGTGCCAGCAGTGATCGGGGGATCTATGGCTACACCTTC.

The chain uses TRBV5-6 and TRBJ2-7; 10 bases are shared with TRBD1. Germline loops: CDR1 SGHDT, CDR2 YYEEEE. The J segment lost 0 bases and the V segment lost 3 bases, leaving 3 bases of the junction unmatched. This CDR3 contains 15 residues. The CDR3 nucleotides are TGTGCCAGCAGCTGGGGGACAGGGGACTCCTACGAGCAGTACTTC. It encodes CASSWGTGDSYEQYF.

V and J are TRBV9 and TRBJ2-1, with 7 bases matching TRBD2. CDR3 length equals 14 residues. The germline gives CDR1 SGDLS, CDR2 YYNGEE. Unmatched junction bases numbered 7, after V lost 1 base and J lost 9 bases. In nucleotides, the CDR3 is TGTGCCAGCAGCGTAAGGTCTGGGGAGGGTGAGCAGTTCTTC. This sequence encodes CASSVRSGEGEQFF.

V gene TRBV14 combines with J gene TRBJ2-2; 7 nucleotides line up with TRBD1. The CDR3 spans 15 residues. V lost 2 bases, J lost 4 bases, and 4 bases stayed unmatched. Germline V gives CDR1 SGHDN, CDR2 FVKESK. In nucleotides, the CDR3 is TGTGCCAGCAGCCAAACAGGGGCCCGCACCGGGGAGCTGTTTTTT. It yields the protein CASSQTGARTGELFF.

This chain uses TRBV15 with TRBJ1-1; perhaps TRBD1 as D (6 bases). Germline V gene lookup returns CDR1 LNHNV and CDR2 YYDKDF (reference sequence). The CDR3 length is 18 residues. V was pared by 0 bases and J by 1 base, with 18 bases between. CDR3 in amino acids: CATSRDLGYGQRNTEAFF. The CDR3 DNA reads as TGTGCCACCAGCAGAGATTTGGGTTATGGACAGAGGAACACTGAAGCTTTCTTT.

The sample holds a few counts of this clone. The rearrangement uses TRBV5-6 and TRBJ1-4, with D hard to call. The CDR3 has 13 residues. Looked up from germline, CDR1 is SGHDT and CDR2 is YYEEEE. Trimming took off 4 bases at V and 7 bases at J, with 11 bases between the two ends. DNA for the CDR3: TGTGCCAGCAGCGCAATTTATCGTGAAAAACTGTTTTTT. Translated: CASSAIYREKLFF. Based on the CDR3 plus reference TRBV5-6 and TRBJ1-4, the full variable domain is DAGVTQSPTHLIKTRGQQVTLRCSPKSGHDTVSWYQQALGQGPQFIFQYYEEEERQRGNFPDRFSGHQFPNYSSELNVNALLLGDSALYLCASSAIYREKLFFGSGTQLSVL.